This T cell receptor beta chain came from a study of T-cell memory formation after mild COVID-19. This CDR3 is 15 amino acids long. The germline V gene has CDR1 KGHDR and CDR2 SFDVKD. Trimming at V came to 0 bases and at J to 7 bases, leaving 4 bases not matched to a gene. This clonotype was observed a few times. With constant-segment primers, 5'RACE yielded cDNA libraries of TCR alpha and TCR beta that carried sample barcodes and UMIs. TCRdb re-analysed the 5' RACE reads in MiXCR, keeping a single row per CDR3 protein. The data hold 450,000 to 700,000 distinct CDR3 sequences, with 15% to 20% observed a single time.

The sequence was obtained from an adult woman who had mild COVID-19 (a few samples of this study predate the infection). Cell type and time point are not known. The chain is built from TRBV24-1 and TRBJ2-1; 8 bases fit TRBD2. The specimen was PBMCs or a T cell subset sorted from them (not recorded which). The CDR3 sequence: CATSDLTGGGNEQFF. The CDR3 bases are TGTGCCACCAGTGATTTGACCGGCGGGGGGAATGAGCAGTTCTTC.